The next 16 T cell receptor beta chains were all read from a single sample in a study of OX40 agonist ivuxolimab in advanced cancers. Measured with immunoSEQ multiplex PCR; TCRdb has only the in-frame clones, and not every one. The data show 73,000 or so clones, around nine tenths seen once. The sample was CD4+ or CD8+ T cells sorted from blood, taken in a trial of the OX40 agonist ivuxolimab. These receptor sequences come from an adult with an advanced solid tumor such as melanoma, head and neck, liver or kidney cancer.

This clone has only one observation. The chain couples TRBV5-1 to TRBJ1-4; D unresolved. Trimming pared 0 bases from V and 1 base from J, leaving 4 bases between. In germline, CDR1 is SGHRS, CDR2 YFSETQ. This CDR3 spans 14 amino acids. This CDR3 reads CASSLGLTNEKLFF. CDR3 bases: TGCGCCAGCAGCTTGGGGTTAACTAATGAAAAACTGTTTTTT. Using reference TRBV5-1 and TRBJ1-4 for the parts outside the CDR3, the full variable domain is KAGVTQTPRYLIKTRGQQVTLSCSPISGHRSVSWYQQTPGQGLQFLFEYFSETQRNKGNFPGRFSGRQFSNSRSEMNVSTLELGDSALYLCASSLGLTNEKLFFGSGTQLSVL.

The J gene is TRBJ1-6, the V gene TRBV7-2; D is possibly TRBD1 (5 bases). Trimming removed 5 bases at V and 6 bases at J, with 11 bases between. CDR1 SGHTA and CDR2 FQGNSA come from the germline V gene. The CDR3 spans 14 residues. CDR3 sequence reads: CASSTSGGNSPLHF. CDR3 nucleotide sequence: TGTGCCAGCAGCACGTCGGGGGGTAATTCACCCCTCCACTTT.

This chain links TRBV27 with TRBJ2-7, with TRBD2 matching over 14 bases. Germline values: CDR1 MNHEY, CDR2 SMNVEV (reference sequence). V shed 5 bases, J shed 3 bases, and the junction held 12 bases outside the gene matches. The CDR3 runs 18 residues. In nucleotides, the CDR3 is TGTGCCAGCAGTGCCACGACTAGCGGGAGGGCCTTTGGCTACGAGCAGTACTTC. Translated: CASSATTSGRAFGYEQYF.

This sequence joins TRBV18 and TRBJ2-3; D is perhaps TRBD1 (6 bases). The CDR3 has 17 residues. The V end was cut by 6 bases, the J end by 0 bases, with 19 bases between. Germline V lookup: CDR1 KGHSH, CDR2 LQKENI. The CDR3 nucleotides are TGTGCCAGCTCTGACACCCGAGGACAGAGTAGCACAGATACGCAGTATTTT. It specifies CASSDTRGQSSTDTQYF.

The CDR3 is CAWSGYGGNTIYF. The CDR3 DNA reads as TGTGCCTGGAGTGGGTACGGTGGAAACACCATATATTTT. The rearrangement uses TRBV30 and TRBJ1-3; D gene unclear. CDR3 size: 13 residues. The germline CDR1 and CDR2 sequences are GTSNPN and SVGIG (reference sequence). Trimming stripped 1 base from V and 3 bases from J, with 7 bases between.

As for this clone: Other DNA sequences in the same sample also yield this CDR3. The rearrangement joins TRBV9 to TRBJ2-7; D might be TRBD2 (6 bases). Germline lookup yields CDR1 SGDLS and CDR2 YYNGEE. The germline V and J ends were trimmed by 0 bases and 0 bases, with 7 bases remaining between them. The CDR3 contains 14 residues. The CDR3 loop reads CASSVGTTSYEQYF. The CDR3, as DNA: TGTGCCAGCAGCGTAGGGACTACCTCCTACGAGCAGTACTTC. Variable domain in full (rest from reference TRBV9 and TRBJ2-7): DSGVTQTPKHLITATGQRVTLRCSPRSGDLSVYWYQQSLDQGLQFLIQYYNGEERAKGNILERFSAQQFPDLHSELNLSSLELGDSALYFCASSVGTTSYEQYFGPGTRLTVT.

This rearrangement joins TRBV19 to TRBJ1-3; no clear D. The CDR3 runs 16 residues. Germline CDR1 reads LNHDA; CDR2 reads SQIVND (reference sequence). V was cut by 6 bases and J by 3 bases, with 18 bases left in between. CDR3 amino acids: CASRLGLAAGGNTIYF. The CDR3 DNA follows: TGTGCCAGTAGGCTAGGACTGGCGGCGGGTGGAAACACCATATATTTT.

This chain connects TRBV2 to TRBJ1-5; D gene unclear. This CDR3 has 14 amino acids. V was cut by 2 bases and J by 0 bases, with 5 bases left in between. CDR1 is SNHLY, CDR2 FYNNEI, per germline. In DNA form, the CDR3 reads TGTGCCAGCAGTGAACTATATAGCAATCAGCCCCAGCATTTT. It translates to CASSELYSNQPQHF.

The chain uses TRBV19 and TRBJ1-5; no clear D. The CDR3 covers 13 residues. Germline loops: CDR1 LNHDA, CDR2 SQIVND (reference sequence). V was cut by 4 bases and J by 2 bases, with 6 bases left in between. CDR3 sequence: CASSRSGNQPQHF. As DNA, the CDR3 is TGTGCCAGTAGTAGGAGCGGCAATCAGCCCCAGCATTTT.

This chain uses TRBV5-1 with TRBJ1-3, with no clear D. Between the trimmed V and J ends, which lost 0 bases and 1 base, there was a span of 8 bases. The CDR3 extends over 15 amino acids. The V gene's germline CDR1 is SGHRS and CDR2 YFSETQ. The CDR3 bases are TGCGCCAGCAGCTTGGTGGGAGATTCTGGAAACACCATATATTTT. Protein product: CASSLVGDSGNTIYF.

The chain is built from TRBV7-2 and TRBJ1-5, with D uncertain. The CDR3 totals 13 residues. The V and J ends lost 5 bases and 6 bases respectively, with 11 bases between them. The germline gives CDR1 SGHTA, CDR2 FQGNSA. The CDR3 DNA reads TGTGCCAGCAGCACGAGGGCCCTTCAGCCCCAGCATTTT. Translation: CASSTRALQPQHF.

This chain links TRBV7-9 with TRBJ1-2; the D gene is possibly TRBD1 (5 bases). Germline lookup yields CDR1 SEHNR and CDR2 FQNEAQ (reference sequence). Trimming removed 4 bases at V and 7 bases at J, with 13 bases between. The CDR3 length is 13 residues. The CDR3 reads CASSSQERGGYTF. DNA of the CDR3: TGTGCCAGCAGCTCACAGGAGAGGGGTGGCTACACCTTC. Complete variable domain (other parts from reference TRBV7-9 and TRBJ1-2): DTGVSQNPRHKITKRGQNVTFRCDPISEHNRLYWYRQTLGQGPEFLTYFQNEAQLEKSRLLSDRFSAERPKGSFSTLEIQRTEQGDSAMYLCASSSQERGGYTFGSGTRLTVV.

Points on this clone: The junction does not match germline at one end; this may be a read error. V usage is TRBV27 and J usage is TRBJ2-2; D remains unclear. This CDR3 has 17 amino acids. Germline values: CDR1 MNHEY, CDR2 SMNVEV (reference sequence). This chain's CDR3 is CAGSLGLINLNTGELFF. The CDR3, as DNA: TGTGCCGGCAGTTTAGGTCTCATCAACCTCAACACCGGGGAGCTGTTTTTT.

This clone was seen a handful of times. This chain connects TRBV10-1 to TRBJ2-7, with D possibly being TRBD2 (5 bases). Trimming removed 7 bases from V and 2 bases from J, with 15 bases in between. Germline V gene data show CDR1 as WNHNN and CDR2 as SYGVQD (reference sequence). The CDR3 has 14 residues. In DNA, the CDR3 is TGCGCCAGCACGGACGGGGAGAGACCCTACGAGCAGTACTTC. Protein product: CASTDGERPYEQYF.

With regard to this clone: The sample contains more than one DNA sequence encoding this CDR3. The chain uses TRBV27 and TRBJ2-2, with 7 positions matching TRBD1. V was clipped by 11 bases and J by 5 bases; unmatched bases: 8. This CDR3 region has 13 residues. Germline V gene data show CDR1 as MNHEY and CDR2 as SMNVEV (reference sequence). DNA of the CDR3: TGTGCCTCAAACAGGGGTGGTACCGGGGAGCTGTTTTTT. Its translation is CASNRGGTGELFF.

This chain links TRBV6-4 with TRBJ2-7; TRBD1 might be the D (6 bases). CDR1 and CDR2 from the germline V gene are MRHNA and SNTAGT. This CDR3 has 12 residues. The germline V and J ends were trimmed by 6 bases and 7 bases, with 13 bases remaining between them. The CDR3 nucleotides are TGTGCCAGCAGGGACGTGGGGGCGGAGCAGTACTTC. This gives the protein CASRDVGAEQYF.